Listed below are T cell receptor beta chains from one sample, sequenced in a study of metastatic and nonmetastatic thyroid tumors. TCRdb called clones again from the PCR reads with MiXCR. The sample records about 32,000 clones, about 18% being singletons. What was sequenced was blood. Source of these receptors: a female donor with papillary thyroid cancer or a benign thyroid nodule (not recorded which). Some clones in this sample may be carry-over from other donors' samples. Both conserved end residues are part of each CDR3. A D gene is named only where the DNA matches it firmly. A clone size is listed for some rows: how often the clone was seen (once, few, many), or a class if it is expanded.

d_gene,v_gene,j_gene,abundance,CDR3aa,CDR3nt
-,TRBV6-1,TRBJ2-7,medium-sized,CASPLEGPPYEQYF,TGTGCCTCACCTTTGGAGGGGCCGCCCTACGAGCAGTACTTC
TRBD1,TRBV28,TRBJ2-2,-,CASREPTGPGELFF,TGTGCCAGCAGAGAACCGACAGGGCCCGGGGAGCTGTTTTTT
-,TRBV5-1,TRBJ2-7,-,CASSDLPLDSAYEQYF,TGCGCCAGCAGCGATCTTCCTTTAGATTCCGCCTACGAGCAGTACTTC
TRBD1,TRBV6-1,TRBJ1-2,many,CASSRTDRGAGGYTF,TGTGCCAGCAGCCGGACAGACAGGGGGGCGGGCGGCTACACCTTC
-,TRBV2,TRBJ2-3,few,CASTQEGKSDTQYF,TGTGCCAGCACCCAGGAGGGAAAGTCAGATACGCAGTATTTT
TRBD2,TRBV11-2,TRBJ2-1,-,CASSRTSGGYNEQFF,TGTGCCAGCAGCAGGACTAGCGGGGGTTACAATGAGCAGTTCTTC
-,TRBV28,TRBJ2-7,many,CASSSGQPYEQYF,TGTGCCAGCAGTTCCGGACAGCCTTACGAGCAGTACTTC
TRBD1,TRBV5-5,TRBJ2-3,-,CASSSGDRLPDTQYF,TGTGCCAGCAGCAGTGGGGACAGGTTGCCAGATACGCAGTATTTT
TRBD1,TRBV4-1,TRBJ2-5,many,CASSRSIGQGETQYF,TGCGCCAGCAGCCGCAGTATAGGACAGGGTGAGACCCAGTACTTC
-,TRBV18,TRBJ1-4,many,CASSPLGVGEKLFF,TGTGCCAGCTCACCACTCGGGGTGGGCGAAAAACTGTTTTTT
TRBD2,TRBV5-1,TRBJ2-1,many,CASSLNGGRVDEQFF,TGCGCCAGCAGCTTGAACGGCGGGAGGGTAGATGAGCAGTTCTTC
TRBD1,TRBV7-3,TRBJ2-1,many,CASSRRQGAEQFF,TGTGCCAGCAGCAGACGACAGGGGGCCGAGCAGTTCTTC
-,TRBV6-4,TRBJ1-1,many,CASRMDRLDTEAFF,TGTGCCAGCAGAATGGACAGACTTGATACTGAAGCTTTCTTT